The rows below give T cell receptor beta chains drawn from one sample of a study of blood T cells in healthy people across ages. TCRdb re-analysed the 5' RACE reads in MiXCR, keeping a single row per CDR3 protein. The sample lists about 510,000 distinct CDR3 sequences; about 27% were seen once. Another study also made use of these data, one on T cells of mothers and their children.

The material sequenced was blood. The receptors originated from a boy aged 2 to 10 in good health. CDR3s include the opening cysteine and the closing phenylalanine or tryptophan. Each record gives: V gene, clone size, J gene, D gene, CDR3 protein, CDR3 DNA. D genes are given only for firm matches. Clone size is shown for a subset of rows, as once, few, many or a class of expanded clone.

V: TRBV6-6; size: few; J: TRBJ2-1; D: TRBD2; CDR3: CASAGGAYNEQFF; DNA: TGTGCCAGCGCTGGGGGGGCCTACAATGAGCAGTTCTTC
V: TRBV29-1; size: .; J: TRBJ1-5; D: TRBD1; CDR3: CSVEGKSLEGQGAQPQHF; DNA: TGCAGCGTTGAAGGAAAAAGTCTAGAGGGACAGGGGGCCCAGCCCCAGCATTTT
V: TRBV9; size: few; J: TRBJ2-1; D: TRBD2; CDR3: CASSASTSGRNNEQFF; DNA: TGTGCCAGCAGCGCTTCGACTAGCGGGCGTAACAATGAGCAGTTCTTC
V: TRBV7-2; size: few; J: TRBJ1-2; D: TRBD1; CDR3: CASSPQGQSPTSGHGYTF; DNA: TGTGCCAGCAGCCCCCAGGGACAGTCCCCAACTAGCGGTCATGGCTACACCTTC
V: TRBV10-1; size: .; J: TRBJ2-3; D: TRBD2; CDR3: CASSELTSGTDTQYF; DNA: TGCGCCAGCAGTGAACTGACTAGCGGGACAGATACGCAGTATTTT
V: TRBV28; size: many; J: TRBJ1-6; D: .; CDR3: CASSRRDYNSPLHF; DNA: TGTGCCAGCAGCCGACGGGACTATAATTCACCCCTCCACTTT
V: TRBV15; size: few; J: TRBJ2-4; D: .; CDR3: CATSRDPYSKNIQYF; DNA: TGTGCCACCAGCAGAGATCCCTACTCCAAAAACATTCAGTACTTC
V: TRBV6-5; size: .; J: TRBJ1-5; D: TRBD1; CDR3: CASSSFLGQGANWGNQPQHF; DNA: TGTGCCAGCAGTTCTTTTCTGGGACAGGGGGCAAATTGGGGCAATCAGCCCCAGCATTTT
V: TRBV4-1; size: .; J: TRBJ1-2; D: .; CDR3: CASSQPASNYGYTF; DNA: TGCGCCAGCAGCCAACCGGCCAGTAACTATGGCTACACCTTC
V: TRBV5-6; size: .; J: TRBJ1-4; D: .; CDR3: CASSPGTLDNEKLFF; DNA: TGTGCCAGCAGCCCAGGGACTCTAGATAATGAAAAACTGTTTTTT
V: TRBV5-1; size: few; J: TRBJ2-5; D: TRBD2; CDR3: CASAAGGSLYQETQYF; DNA: TGCGCCAGCGCTGCCGGGGGGTCCCTTTACCAAGAGACCCAGTACTTC
V: TRBV12-3/TRBV12-4; size: .; J: TRBJ1-2; D: .; CDR3: CASSFKGNYGYTF; DNA: TGTGCCAGCAGTTTCAAGGGTAACTATGGCTACACCTTC
V: TRBV27; size: few; J: TRBJ2-3; D: .; CDR3: CASFEAGADTQYF; DNA: TGTGCCAGCTTCGAAGCAGGGGCAGATACGCAGTATTTT
V: TRBV12-3/TRBV12-4; size: .; J: TRBJ1-3; D: .; CDR3: CASSLAQSGNTIYF; DNA: TGTGCCAGCAGTTTAGCCCAGAGCGGAAACACCATATATTTT
V: TRBV3-1; size: .; J: TRBJ2-5; D: TRBD1; CDR3: CASSHADREQETQYF; DNA: TGTGCCAGCAGCCACGCGGACAGGGAGCAAGAGACCCAGTACTTC
V: TRBV6-4; size: .; J: TRBJ2-2; D: TRBD1; CDR3: CANSPTGQINTGELFF; DNA: TGTGCCAACAGTCCTACGGGACAGATTAACACCGGAGAGCTGTTTTTT
V: TRBV4-3; size: few; J: TRBJ2-5; D: TRBD2; CDR3: CASSQVSGGETQYF; DNA: TGCGCCAGCAGCCAAGTATCGGGGGGGGAGACCCAGTACTTC
V: TRBV12-3/TRBV12-4; size: .; J: TRBJ2-2; D: TRBD2; CDR3: CASRGVLAGGAGELFF; DNA: TGTGCCAGCCGAGGGGTACTAGCGGGAGGTGCCGGGGAGCTGTTTTTT
V: TRBV12-3/TRBV12-4; size: .; J: TRBJ2-6; D: .; CDR3: CASSLTRANVLTF; DNA: TGTGCCAGCAGCCTAACAAGGGCCAACGTCCTGACTTTC
V: TRBV7-8; size: few; J: TRBJ2-1; D: TRBD2; CDR3: CASSLGTSGSLGFF; DNA: TGTGCCAGCAGCTTAGGGACTAGCGGGAGTCTGGGGTTCTTC
V: TRBV20-1; size: few; J: TRBJ2-5; D: TRBD2; CDR3: CSARDVASGRGGETQYF; DNA: TGCAGTGCTAGAGATGTGGCTAGCGGGAGGGGGGGAGAGACCCAGTACTTC
V: TRBV5-4; size: .; J: TRBJ2-1; D: .; CDR3: CASTSLRINEQFF; DNA: TGTGCCAGCACTTCTCTCAGGATCAATGAGCAGTTCTTC